The next 16 T cell receptor beta chains were all read from a single sample in a study of T cell responses to AZD1222 COVID-19 vaccine. Measured with immunoSEQ multiplex PCR; TCRdb has only the in-frame clones, and not every one. The top ten clones hold around 2.8% of a sample with 80,000 or so clones, roughly 82% of them seen once. The material sequenced was peripheral blood, taken on day 0 of AZD1222 vaccination. These receptors all stem from an adult in good health.

The chain has TRBV5-1 and TRBJ2-2, with TRBD1 matching over 9 bases. With 4 bases clipped from V and 6 bases from J, the junction kept 7 bases outside the gene matches. From germline, CDR1 is SGHRS and CDR2 YFSETQ. The CDR3 runs 15 residues. The CDR3 region is CASSRRQGGSGELFF. The CDR3 bases are TGCGCCAGCAGCCGTCGACAGGGGGGCTCCGGGGAGCTGTTTTTT.

This clone was counted between two and nine times. This sequence joins TRBV21-1 and TRBJ1-2; the table's TRBD1 call for D was not verified on the DNA. TRBV21-1 is a pseudogene locus. The CDR3 runs 14 residues. The CDR3 sequence: CASSRDRAEYGYTF. The CDR3 DNA is TGTGCCAGCAGCCGGGACAGGGCGGAGTATGGCTACACCTTC.

The rearrangement uses TRBV9 and TRBJ2-6, with D perhaps matching TRBD1 or TRBD2 (6 bases each). Between the trimmed V and J ends, which lost 0 bases and 4 bases, there was a span of 8 bases. This CDR3 contains 15 residues. The germline V gene has CDR1 SGDLS and CDR2 YYNGEE. The CDR3 coding sequence is TGTGCCAGCAGCGTAGCGGGGGCCGGGGCCAACGTCCTGACTTTC. Translation: CASSVAGAGANVLTF.

The chain recombines TRBV19 with TRBJ1-3; possible D gene TRBD1, 5 bases. The CDR3 consists of 15 residues. V was shortened by 7 bases and J by 0 bases, with 13 bases between the two germline ends. CDR1 and CDR2 (germline): LNHDA, SQIVND (reference sequence). The CDR3 sequence is CASINLGGSGNTIYF. DNA for the CDR3: TGTGCCAGTATCAATCTCGGGGGCTCTGGAAACACCATATATTTT.

This clone has a handful of counts. V usage is TRBV30 and J usage is TRBJ1-2; D gene ambiguous. V was clipped by 0 bases and J by 3 bases, with 8 bases between them. The length of the CDR3 is 13 residues. Germline CDR1 and CDR2: GTSNPN and SVGIG (reference sequence). The CDR3 spells CAWSVKRDYGYTF. The CDR3 nucleotides are TGTGCCTGGAGTGTAAAAAGGGACTATGGCTACACCTTC.

The gene calls are TRBV3-1 (or the pseudogene TRBV3-2) and TRBJ1-2; D is perhaps TRBD1 (6 bases). The CDR3 runs 14 residues. Looked up from germline, CDR1 is LGHDT and CDR2 is YNNKEL (reference sequence). Trimming left V 0 bases short and J 8 bases short, with 13 bases between. The CDR3 nucleotides read TGTGCCAGCAGCCAAGACTCTACAGGGAGCGGCTACACCTTC. This sequence encodes CASSQDSTGSGYTF.

This clone was seen only a few times. The chain combines TRBV4-1 with TRBJ2-6; possibly TRBD2 for D (6 bases). Germline loops: CDR1 MGHRA, CDR2 YSYEKL. This CDR3 is 18 amino acids long. Trimming removed 6 bases from V and 4 bases from J, with 22 bases in between. The CDR3, as DNA: TGCGCCAGCAGGGCCCATGCAGTGGCTGCGGGAGGGGCCAACGTCCTGACTTTC. Protein product: CASRAHAVAAGGANVLTF.

This chain uses TRBV5-1 with TRBJ1-2, with D tentatively TRBD1 (5 bases). Between the trimmed V and J ends, which lost 4 bases and 8 bases, there was a span of 12 bases. Germline CDR1 is SGHRS and CDR2 is YFSETQ. This CDR3 is built from 12 residues. CDR3 sequence reads: CASSRGRDGYTF. Here the CDR3 DNA reads TGCGCCAGCAGCCGGGGGAGGGACGGCTACACCTTC.

In its sample, this clone was seen a few times. J is TRBJ2-1 and V is TRBV29-1, with 11 bases identical to TRBD2. The CDR3 spans 13 residues. V trimming: 7 bases; J trimming: 9 bases; junction bases outside the gene matches: 8. The germline V gene encodes CDR1 SQVTM and CDR2 ANQGSEA. Here the CDR3 DNA reads TGCAGCGAAAGGACTAGCGGGCTCGCTGAGCAGTTCTTC. Amino acids: CSERTSGLAEQFF.

The CDR3 sequence is CASSDREVGYTF. DNA of the CDR3: TGTGCCAGCAGTGACCGGGAGGTAGGCTACACCTTC. The gene calls are TRBV12-3 or TRBV12-4 and TRBJ1-2; no clear D gene. The CDR3 runs 12 residues. V was cut by 5 bases and J by 8 bases, with 12 bases left in between.

The chain has TRBV7-9 and TRBJ2-2, with TRBD1 as a possible D gene (6 bases). The CDR3 is made up of 15 amino acids. Germline V gene data show CDR1 as SEHNR and CDR2 as FQNEAQ (reference sequence). Trimming removed 5 bases at V and 2 bases at J, with 12 bases between. The CDR3 coding sequence is TGTGCCAGCAGCCCCCGACAGGATAACACCGGGGAGCTGTTTTTT. Amino acid sequence: CASSPRQDNTGELFF.

The table lists this clone with a count of one. The J gene is TRBJ1-1, the V gene TRBV18; 7 bases match TRBD1. There are 17 residues in the CDR3. Unmatched junction bases numbered 15, after V lost 1 base and J lost 7 bases. CDR1 is KGHSH, CDR2 LQKENI, per germline. In DNA form, the CDR3 reads TGTGCCAGCTCACCACGGAAATCAGGGGGTAGGGGGGATGAAGCTTTCTTT. Protein sequence: CASSPRKSGGRGDEAFF. Together with reference TRBV18 and TRBJ1-1, the CDR3 gives the full variable domain: NAGVMQNPRHLVRRRGQEARLRCSPMKGHSHVYWYRQLPEEGLKFMVYLQKENIIDESGMPKERFSAEFPKEGPSILRIQQVVRGDSAAYFCASSPRKSGGRGDEAFFGQGTRLTVV.

This clone was recorded only once. The chain is built from TRBV2 and TRBJ1-2; D may be TRBD1 (6 bases). The V and J ends lost 6 bases and 2 bases respectively, with 13 bases between them. CDR1 is SNHLY, CDR2 FYNNEI, per germline. This CDR3 contains 14 residues. CDR3 loop: CASRPQGGNYGYTF. Here the CDR3 DNA reads TGTGCCAGCAGGCCACAGGGTGGCAACTATGGCTACACCTTC.

This clone was counted at least ten times. CDR3 coding DNA: TGCGCCAGCCCACCGAGGGGGACAGGGGGATTTCCCGGGGAGCTGTTTTTT. This gives the protein CASPPRGTGGFPGELFF. This chain uses TRBV23-1 with TRBJ2-2, with 11 bases that match TRBD1. TRBV23-1 is an open reading frame, and its role is uncertain. The V and J ends lost 8 bases and 6 bases, in that order; junction bases with no gene match: 14. There are 17 residues in the CDR3.

The V and J genes are TRBV5-4 and TRBJ1-4; no firm D call. Trimming cost V 4 bases and J 1 base, with 8 bases left between them. This CDR3 has 14 amino acids. Germline loops: CDR1 SGHNT, CDR2 YYREEE (reference sequence). CDR3 DNA sequence: TGTGCCAGCAGCCCGACGGAAACTAATGAAAAACTGTTTTTT. Translated, it gives CASSPTETNEKLFF.

The J gene is TRBJ2-2, the V gene TRBV5-1; D remains ambiguous. Germline lookup yields CDR1 SGHRS and CDR2 YFSETQ. The CDR3 is 14 residues long. The germline V and J ends were trimmed by 0 bases and 3 bases, with 6 bases remaining between them. The CDR3 spells CASSLALDTGELFF. CDR3 DNA: TGCGCCAGCAGCTTGGCTTTGGACACCGGGGAGCTGTTTTTT.